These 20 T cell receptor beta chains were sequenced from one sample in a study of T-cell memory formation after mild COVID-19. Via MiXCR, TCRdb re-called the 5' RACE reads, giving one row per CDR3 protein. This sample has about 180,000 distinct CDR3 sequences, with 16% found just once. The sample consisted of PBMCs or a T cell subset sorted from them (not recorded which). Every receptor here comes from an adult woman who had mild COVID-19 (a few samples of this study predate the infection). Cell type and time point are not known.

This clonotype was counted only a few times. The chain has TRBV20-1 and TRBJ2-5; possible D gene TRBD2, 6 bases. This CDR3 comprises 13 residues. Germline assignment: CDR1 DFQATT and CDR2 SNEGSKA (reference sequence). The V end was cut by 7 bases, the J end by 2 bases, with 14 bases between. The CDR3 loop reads CSVAGTYQETQYF. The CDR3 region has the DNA TGCAGTGTCGCGGGAACCTATCAAGAGACCCAGTACTTC.

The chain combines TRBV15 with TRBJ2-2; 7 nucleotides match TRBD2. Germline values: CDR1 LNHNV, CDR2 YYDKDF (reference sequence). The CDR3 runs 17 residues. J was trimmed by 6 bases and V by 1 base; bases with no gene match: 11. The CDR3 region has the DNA TGTGCCACCAGCAGAGGACGAGCGGGATACGGTGCCGGGGAGCTGTTTTTT. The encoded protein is CATSRGRAGYGAGELFF. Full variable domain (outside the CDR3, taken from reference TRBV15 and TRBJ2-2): DAMVIQNPRYQVTQFGKPVTLSCSQTLNHNVMYWYQQKSSQAPKLLFHYYDKDFNNEADTPDNFQSRRPNTSFCFLDIRSPGLGDTAMYLCATSRGRAGYGAGELFFGEGSRLTVL.

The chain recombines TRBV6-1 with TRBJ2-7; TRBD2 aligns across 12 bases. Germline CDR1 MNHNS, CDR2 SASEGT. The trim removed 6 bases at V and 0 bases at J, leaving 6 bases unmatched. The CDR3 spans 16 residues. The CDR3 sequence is CASRRTSGTNSYEQYF. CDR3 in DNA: TGTGCCAGCAGACGGACTAGCGGGACTAACTCCTACGAGCAGTACTTC.

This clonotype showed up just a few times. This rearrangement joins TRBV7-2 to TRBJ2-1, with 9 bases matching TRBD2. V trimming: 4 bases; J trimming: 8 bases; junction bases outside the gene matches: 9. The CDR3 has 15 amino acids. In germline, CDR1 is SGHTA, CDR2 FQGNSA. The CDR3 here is CASSSTGTSRHEQFF. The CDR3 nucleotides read TGTGCCAGCAGCTCGACCGGGACTAGCAGGCATGAGCAGTTCTTC.

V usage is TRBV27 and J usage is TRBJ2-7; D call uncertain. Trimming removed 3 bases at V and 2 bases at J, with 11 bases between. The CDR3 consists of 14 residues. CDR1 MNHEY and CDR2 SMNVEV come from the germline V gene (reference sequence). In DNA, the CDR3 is TGTGCCAGCAGTTTGGTCGCTGATGCCTACGAGCAGTACTTC. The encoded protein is CASSLVADAYEQYF.

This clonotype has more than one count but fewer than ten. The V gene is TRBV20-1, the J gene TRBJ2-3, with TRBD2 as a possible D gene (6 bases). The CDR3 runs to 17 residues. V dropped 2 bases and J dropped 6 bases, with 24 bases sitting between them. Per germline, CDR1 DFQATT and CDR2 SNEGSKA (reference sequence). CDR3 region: CSARRSRGLGGGDTQYF. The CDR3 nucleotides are TGCAGTGCTAGAAGGTCGCGGGGCCTCGGTGGTGGGGATACGCAGTATTTT.

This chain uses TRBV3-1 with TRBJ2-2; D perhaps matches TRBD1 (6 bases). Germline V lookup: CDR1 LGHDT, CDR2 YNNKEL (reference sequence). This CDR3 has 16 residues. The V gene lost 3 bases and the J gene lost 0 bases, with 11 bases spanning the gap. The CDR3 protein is CASSQNRETNTGELFF. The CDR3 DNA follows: TGTGCCAGCAGCCAGAACAGGGAAACGAACACCGGGGAGCTGTTTTTT.

CDR3 protein: CASSSWGGTYNEQFF. CDR3 DNA sequence: TGTGCCAGCAGCTCCTGGGGGGGGACATACAATGAGCAGTTCTTC. J is TRBJ2-1 and V is TRBV11-1; D may be TRBD2 (7 bases). V shed 4 bases and J shed 4 bases, with 14 bases lying between them. The CDR3 totals 15 residues. Germline loops: CDR1 SGHAT, CDR2 FQDESV (reference sequence).

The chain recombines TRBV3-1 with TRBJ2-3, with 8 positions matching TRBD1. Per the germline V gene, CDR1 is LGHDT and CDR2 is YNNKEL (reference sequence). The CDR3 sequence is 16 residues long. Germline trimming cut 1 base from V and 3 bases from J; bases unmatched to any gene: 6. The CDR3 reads CASSQGRDRQTDTQYF. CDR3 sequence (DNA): TGTGCCAGCAGCCAAGGACGGGACAGGCAGACAGATACGCAGTATTTT.

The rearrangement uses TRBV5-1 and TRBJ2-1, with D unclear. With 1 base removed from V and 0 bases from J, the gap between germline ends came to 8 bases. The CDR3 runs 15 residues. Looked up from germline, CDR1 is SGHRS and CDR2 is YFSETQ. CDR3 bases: TGCGCCAGCAGCTTGCTACGGAGCTCCTACAATGAGCAGTTCTTC. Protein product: CASSLLRSSYNEQFF.

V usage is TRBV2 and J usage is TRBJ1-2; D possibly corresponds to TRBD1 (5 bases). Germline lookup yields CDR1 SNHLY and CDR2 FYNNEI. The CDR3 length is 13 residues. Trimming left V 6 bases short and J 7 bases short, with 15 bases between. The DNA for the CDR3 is TGTGCCAGCAGATCGGACACATACGGTGGCTACACCTTC. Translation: CASRSDTYGGYTF.

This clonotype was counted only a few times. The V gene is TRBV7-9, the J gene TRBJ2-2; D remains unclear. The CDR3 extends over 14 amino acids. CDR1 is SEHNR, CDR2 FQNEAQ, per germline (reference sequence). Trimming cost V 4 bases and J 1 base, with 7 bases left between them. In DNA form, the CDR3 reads TGTGCCAGCAGCTACCAGAGGAACACCGGGGAGCTGTTTTTT. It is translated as CASSYQRNTGELFF.

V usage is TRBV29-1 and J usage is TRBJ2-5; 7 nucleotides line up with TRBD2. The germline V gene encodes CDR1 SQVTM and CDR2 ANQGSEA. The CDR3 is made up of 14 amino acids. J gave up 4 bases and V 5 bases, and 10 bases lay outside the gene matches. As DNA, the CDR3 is TGCAGCGTTCTAAGTATGAGCGGGACAGAGACCCAGTACTTC. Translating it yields CSVLSMSGTETQYF.

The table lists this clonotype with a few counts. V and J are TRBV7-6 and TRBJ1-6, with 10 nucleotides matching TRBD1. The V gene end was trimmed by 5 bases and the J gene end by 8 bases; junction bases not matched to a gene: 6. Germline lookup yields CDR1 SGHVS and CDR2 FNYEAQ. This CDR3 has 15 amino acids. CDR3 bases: TGTGCCAGCAGCATTCGGGACAGGGGCGATTCACCCCTCCACTTT. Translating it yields CASSIRDRGDSPLHF.

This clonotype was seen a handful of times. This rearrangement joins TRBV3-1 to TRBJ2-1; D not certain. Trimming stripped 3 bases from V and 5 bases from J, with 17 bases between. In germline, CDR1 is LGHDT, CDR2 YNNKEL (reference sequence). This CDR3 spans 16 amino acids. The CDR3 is CASSHSPVPEDNEQFF. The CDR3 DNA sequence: TGTGCCAGCAGCCACTCCCCGGTCCCAGAGGACAATGAGCAGTTCTTC.

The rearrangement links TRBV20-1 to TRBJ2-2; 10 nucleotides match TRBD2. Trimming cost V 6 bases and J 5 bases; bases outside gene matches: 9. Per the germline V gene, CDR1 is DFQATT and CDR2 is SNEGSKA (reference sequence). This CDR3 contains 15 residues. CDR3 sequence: CSASSSGGGTGELFF. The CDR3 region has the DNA TGCAGTGCGAGTTCTAGCGGGGGAGGGACCGGGGAGCTGTTTTTT.

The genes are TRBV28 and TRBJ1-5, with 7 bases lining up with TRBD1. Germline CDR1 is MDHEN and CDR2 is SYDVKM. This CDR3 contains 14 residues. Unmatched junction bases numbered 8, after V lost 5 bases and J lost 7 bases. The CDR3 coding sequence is TGTGCCAGCAGTCAGACAGGGTCAGGGCAGCCCCAGCATTTT. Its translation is CASSQTGSGQPQHF.

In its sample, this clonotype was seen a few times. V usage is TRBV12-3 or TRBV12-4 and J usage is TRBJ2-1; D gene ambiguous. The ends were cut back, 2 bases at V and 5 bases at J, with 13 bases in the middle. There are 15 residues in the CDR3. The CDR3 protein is CASSLFAPRHNEQFF. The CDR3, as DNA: TGTGCCAGCAGTTTATTTGCCCCCAGGCACAATGAGCAGTTCTTC.

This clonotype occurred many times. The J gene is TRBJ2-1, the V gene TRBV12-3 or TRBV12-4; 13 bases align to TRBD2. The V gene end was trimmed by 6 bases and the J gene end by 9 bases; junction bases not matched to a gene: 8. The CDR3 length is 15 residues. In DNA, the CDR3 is TGTGCCAGCAGGCCCCGGACTAGCGGGAGAGGTGAGCAGTTCTTC. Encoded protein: CASRPRTSGRGEQFF.

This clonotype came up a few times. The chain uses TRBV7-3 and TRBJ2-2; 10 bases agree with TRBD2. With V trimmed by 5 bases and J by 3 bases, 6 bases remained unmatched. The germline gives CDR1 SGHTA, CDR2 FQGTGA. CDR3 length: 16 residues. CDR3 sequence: CASSPSGGAYTGELFF. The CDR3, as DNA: TGTGCCAGCAGCCCGAGCGGGGGGGCGTACACCGGGGAGCTGTTTTTT.